The 16 T cell receptor beta chains reported below all come from one sample, sequenced in a study of shared clonotypes between healthy human individuals. This table comes from immunoSEQ multiplex PCR, and its TCRdb copy is limited to in-frame clones, with some not included. The sample holds millions of clones, 85% to 95% seen once. Sample: naive CD4+ T cells from PBMCs. Subset reported: CD45RA+ positively selected. Receptors originate from a man younger than 30 in good health. Some clones in this sample may be carry-over from other donors' samples.

This chain links TRBV7-9 with TRBJ2-4; D remains ambiguous. Looked up from germline, CDR1 is SEHNR and CDR2 is FQNEAQ (reference sequence). Trimming shortened V by 5 bases and J by 12 bases, and 14 bases separated the two germline ends. The CDR3 covers 12 residues. For the CDR3, the DNA is TGTGCCAGCAGCCCCCGGTGGGGTGATCAGTACTTC. As protein: CASSPRWGDQYF.

CDR3 nucleotide sequence: TGTGCCAGCAGCGGCCCGACTTCTAACTATGGCTACACCTTC. This codes for CASSGPTSNYGYTF. The chain has TRBV9 and TRBJ1-2; D is unresolved. The CDR3 contains 14 residues. Per the germline V gene, CDR1 is SGDLS and CDR2 is YYNGEE. The V gene lost 3 bases and the J gene lost 0 bases, with 9 bases spanning the gap. The full variable domain, its missing parts supplied by reference TRBV9 and TRBJ1-2, is DSGVTQTPKHLITATGQRVTLRCSPRSGDLSVYWYQQSLDQGLQFLIQYYNGEERAKGNILERFSAQQFPDLHSELNLSSLELGDSALYFCASSGPTSNYGYTFGSGTRLTVV.

V gene TRBV14 combines with J gene TRBJ2-5, with TRBD2 matching 11 bases. The CDR3 is made up of 15 amino acids. Per the germline V gene, CDR1 is SGHDN and CDR2 is FVKESK. The J segment lost 2 bases and the V segment lost 5 bases, leaving 4 bases of the junction unmatched. Here the CDR3 reads CASSTRLAGQETQYF. The CDR3 DNA follows: TGTGCCAGCAGCACCCGACTAGCGGGACAAGAGACCCAGTACTTC.

The chain carries TRBV5-5 and TRBJ1-2; D uncertain. The CDR3 length is 16 residues. Germline V lookup: CDR1 SGHKS, CDR2 YYEKEE (reference sequence). Trimming removed 7 bases from V and 1 base from J, with 20 bases in between. Here the CDR3 reads CASGEGARYINYGYTF. For the CDR3, the DNA is TGTGCCAGCGGAGAGGGAGCCCGGTACATTAACTATGGCTACACCTTC.

This chain uses TRBV27 with TRBJ2-3, with TRBD1 as a possible D gene (5 bases). Per the germline V gene, CDR1 is MNHEY and CDR2 is SMNVEV (reference sequence). The CDR3 contains 17 residues. Trimming left V 2 bases short and J 0 bases short, with 15 bases between. The CDR3 here is CASSLMGQSDSTDTQYF. The DNA of the CDR3 is TGTGCCAGCAGTTTAATGGGGCAAAGCGATAGCACAGATACGCAGTATTTT.

The genes are TRBV9 and TRBJ1-1, with D possibly TRBD1 on 6 matching bases. Germline V gene lookup returns CDR1 SGDLS and CDR2 YYNGEE. The CDR3 loop spans 15 amino acids. V was clipped by 0 bases and J by 3 bases, with 12 bases between them. CDR3 sequence reads: CASSVDARGDTEAFF. In DNA, the CDR3 is TGTGCCAGCAGCGTAGACGCCAGGGGAGACACTGAAGCTTTCTTT.

The chain combines TRBV5-1 with TRBJ2-1; 9 nucleotides line up with TRBD1. The V and J ends lost 0 bases and 8 bases, in that order; junction bases with no gene match: 9. The germline V gene encodes CDR1 SGHRS and CDR2 YFSETQ. The CDR3 loop spans 16 amino acids. CDR3 nucleotides: TGCGCCAGCAGCTTGGGACGGGACAGGGTGACCTATGAGCAGTTCTTC. Amino acids: CASSLGRDRVTYEQFF.

This sequence joins TRBV27 and TRBJ2-7; D gene ambiguous. The CDR3 covers 15 residues. Per the germline V gene, CDR1 is MNHEY and CDR2 is SMNVEV (reference sequence). The ends were cut back, 10 bases at V and 0 bases at J, with 19 bases in the middle. This CDR3 is CAKGGRQHYSYEQYF. CDR3 bases: TGTGCCAAGGGCGGAAGACAACATTACTCCTACGAGCAGTACTTC.

The chain uses TRBV11-2 and TRBJ2-7; possibly TRBD2 for D (6 bases). Trimming removed 10 bases at V and 4 bases at J, with 14 bases between. Germline lookup yields CDR1 SGHAT and CDR2 FQNNGV. The CDR3 is made up of 12 amino acids. DNA of the CDR3: TGTGCCACCGAAAGGGGACTTTACGAGCAGTACTTC. Translating it yields CATERGLYEQYF. The variable domain in full, completed from reference TRBV11-2 and TRBJ2-7, reads EAGVAQSPRYKIIEKRQSVAFWCNPISGHATLYWYQQILGQGPKLLIQFQNNGVVDDSQLPKDRFSAERLKGVDSTLKIQPAKLEDSAVYLCATERGLYEQYFGPGTRLTVT.

The rearrangement joins TRBV27 to TRBJ2-2; either TRBD1 or TRBD2 may supply D (6 bases each). The V and J ends lost 3 bases and 7 bases respectively, with 21 bases between them. This CDR3 comprises 17 residues. Germline V gene sequence: CDR1 MNHEY, CDR2 SMNVEV (reference sequence). The CDR3 DNA follows: TGTGCCAGCAGTTTTTACGTCGGAGGGGGGTCGGGCGGGGAGCTGTTTTTT. This codes for CASSFYVGGGSGGELFF.

The rearrangement joins TRBV10-3 to TRBJ2-7, with TRBD1 as a possible D gene (7 bases). CDR1 ENHRY and CDR2 SYGVKD come from the germline V gene. Deletions cut 8 bases from V and 6 bases from J, with 23 bases between. The CDR3 is 15 residues long. CDR3 DNA sequence: TGTGCCATCGGGGACCCAGGGGGGAGATCGTCCGAGCAGTACTTC. It encodes CAIGDPGGRSSEQYF.

The chain carries TRBV29-1 and TRBJ2-1; TRBD2 agrees at 9 bases. In germline, CDR1 is SQVTM, CDR2 ANQGSEA. This CDR3 contains 16 residues. The junction had 12 bases not matched to a gene; V was cut back by 3 bases and J by 6 bases. CDR3 DNA sequence: TGCAGCGTTGAGGGGGGGGAACTAGCGGGTGTCAATGAGCAGTTCTTC. It encodes CSVEGGELAGVNEQFF.

The chain joins TRBV7-3 to TRBJ1-2; TRBD1 agrees at 7 bases. The length of the CDR3 is 14 residues. Losses at the gene ends were 4 bases for V and 4 bases for J; bases not matched to a gene: 6. Looked up from germline, CDR1 is SGHTA and CDR2 is FQGTGA. CDR3 in amino acids: CASSSTGQPYGYTF. CDR3 bases: TGTGCCAGCAGCTCAACGGGACAGCCCTATGGCTACACCTTC.

The chain is built from TRBV28 and TRBJ1-4; no clear D. This CDR3 has 12 amino acids. V was pared by 3 bases and J by 4 bases, with 3 bases between. The V gene's germline CDR1 is MDHEN and CDR2 SYDVKM. The CDR3: CASSFFNEKLFF. In nucleotides, the CDR3 is TGTGCCAGCAGTTTTTTTAATGAAAAACTGTTTTTT.

This clone showed up just once. The chain combines TRBV28 with TRBJ2-3; D is uncertain. V lost 5 bases, J lost 0 bases, and 15 bases lay in between. Germline values: CDR1 MDHEN, CDR2 SYDVKM. This CDR3 comprises 16 residues. DNA for the CDR3: TGTGCCAGCAGTGCCGTAGCCTATACTAGCACAGATACGCAGTATTTT. It encodes CASSAVAYTSTDTQYF.

The V gene is TRBV28, the J gene TRBJ2-7; D might be TRBD1 or TRBD2, each matching 5 bases. The germline V gene has CDR1 MDHEN and CDR2 SYDVKM. Deletions cut 6 bases from V and 2 bases from J, with 14 bases between. There are 14 residues in the CDR3. The CDR3 sequence is CASSLTATTYEQYF. CDR3 DNA: TGTGCCAGCAGCCTGACAGCGACTACCTACGAGCAGTACTTC.